The 13 T cell receptor beta chains below come from one sample, sequenced in a study of neurological immune-mediated disorders. Via MiXCR, TCRdb re-called the 5' RACE reads, giving one row per CDR3 protein. The sample contains tens of thousands of distinct CDR3 sequences, approximately 4% of which appear only once. Specimen: PBMCs. These receptors were obtained from a woman aged 45-59 years with multiple sclerosis.

Ten or more counts support this clonotype. The genes are TRBV11-2 and TRBJ2-2; D call uncertain. V lost 5 bases, J lost 0 bases, and 16 bases lay in between. The CDR3 runs 17 residues. Germline V gene sequence: CDR1 SGHAT, CDR2 FQNNGV. The CDR3 reads CASSPRPKRTNTGELFF. CDR3 nucleotides: TGTGCCAGCAGCCCCCGACCGAAAAGAACGAACACCGGGGAGCTGTTTTTT.

The sample holds many counts of this clonotype. CDR3 amino acids: CATSRWTSRTDTQYF. The CDR3 coding sequence is TGTGCCACCAGCAGATGGACTAGCCGCACAGATACGCAGTATTTT. V and J are TRBV15 and TRBJ2-3; 8 positions match TRBD2. Per germline, CDR1 LNHNV and CDR2 YYDKDF (reference sequence). This CDR3 comprises 15 residues. The junction had 2 bases not matched to a gene; V was cut back by 2 bases and J by 1 base.

The table lists this clonotype with many counts. The chain combines TRBV20-1 with TRBJ1-2; a weak D match, TRBD1 (5 bases). CDR3 length equals 14 residues. Trimming pared 0 bases from V and 5 bases from J, leaving 13 bases between. Germline V lookup: CDR1 DFQATT, CDR2 SNEGSKA (reference sequence). CDR3 sequence: CSAREWVTGYGYTF. CDR3 in DNA: TGCAGTGCTAGAGAGTGGGTTACAGGTTATGGCTACACCTTC.

This clonotype was seen at least ten times. V and J are TRBV10-3 and TRBJ2-3; 10 bases match TRBD2. The CDR3 has 13 residues. Germline CDR1 and CDR2: ENHRY and SYGVKD. Unmatched junction bases numbered 7, after V lost 10 bases and J lost 6 bases. CDR3: CATTLAGADTQYF. The CDR3 region has the DNA TGTGCCACCACCCTAGCGGGGGCGGATACGCAGTATTTT.

This clonotype was detected ten times or more. The rearrangement links TRBV5-5 to TRBJ1-5; D call uncertain. The V gene's germline CDR1 is SGHKS and CDR2 YYEKEE (reference sequence). V was shortened by 2 bases and J by 7 bases, with 16 bases between the two germline ends. CDR3 length equals 15 residues. The CDR3 bases are TGTGCCAGCAGCTTCCAGAGTATAGCTGGCCAGCCCCAGCATTTT. Residues: CASSFQSIAGQPQHF. The complete variable domain, with remaining parts taken from reference TRBV5-5 and TRBJ1-5, reads DAGVTQSPTHLIKTRGQQVTLRCSPISGHKSVSWYQQVLGQGPQFIFQYYEKEERGRGNFPDRFSARQFPNYSSELNVNALLLGDSALYLCASSFQSIAGQPQHFGDGTRLSIL.

This clonotype came up many times. The V call is TRBV13, the J call TRBJ2-1; 8 bases agree with TRBD1. Trimming took 1 base from V and 5 from J; bases not matched to a gene: 1. CDR1 is PRHDT and CDR2 is FYEKMQ in the germline V gene (reference sequence). This CDR3 comprises 14 residues. The CDR3 sequence is CASSLEGQDNEQFF. CDR3 DNA: TGTGCCAGCAGCTTAGAGGGACAGGACAATGAGCAGTTCTTC. Drawing the rest from reference TRBV13 and TRBJ2-1, the complete variable domain is AAGVIQSPRHLIKEKRETATLKCYPIPRHDTVYWYQQGPGQDPQFLISFYEKMQSDKGSIPDRFSAQQFSDYHSELNMSSLELGDSALYFCASSLEGQDNEQFFGPGTRLTVL.

This clonotype was counted many times. The chain employs TRBV5-5 and TRBJ2-6; 9 bases match TRBD1. After removal of 4 bases from V and 2 bases from J, the junction contained 7 bases not matched to a gene. Germline V lookup: CDR1 SGHKS, CDR2 YYEKEE (reference sequence). The CDR3 length is 17 residues. The CDR3 bases are TGTGCCAGCAGCCGTGACAGGGGGTTTCCTGGGGCCAACGTCCTGACTTTC. This sequence encodes CASSRDRGFPGANVLTF. Full variable domain (remainder filled in from reference TRBV5-5 and TRBJ2-6): DAGVTQSPTHLIKTRGQQVTLRCSPISGHKSVSWYQQVLGQGPQFIFQYYEKEERGRGNFPDRFSARQFPNYSSELNVNALLLGDSALYLCASSRDRGFPGANVLTFGAGSRLTVL.

This clonotype was detected many times. The chain joins TRBV10-1 to TRBJ2-7; TRBD1 agrees at 9 bases. CDR3 length equals 15 residues. Germline V gene lookup returns CDR1 WNHNN and CDR2 SYGVQD (reference sequence). V dropped 6 bases and J dropped 0; count of bases not matched to a gene: 6. The CDR3 DNA is TGCGCCAGCAGAAAGCCGGGACAGGGCTCCTACGAGCAGTACTTC. Protein: CASRKPGQGSYEQYF.

This clonotype was seen many times. One end of the junction fails to match germline, which may point to a read error. This chain connects TRBV12-3 or TRBV12-4 to TRBJ1-2; D remains unclear. CDR3 size: 11 residues. CDR3 nucleotides: TGTGCCAGCAGTTTTGTGGGAAAAGGCCTTTTC. Translation: CASSFVGKGLF.

This clonotype was picked up many times. V gene TRBV12-3 or TRBV12-4 combines with J gene TRBJ2-3; 7 nucleotides align to TRBD2. The CDR3 loop spans 14 amino acids. The V and J ends lost 2 bases and 4 bases, in that order; junction bases with no gene match: 3. The CDR3 coding sequence is TGTGCCAGCAGTTTAAGTGGGGGGGCAGATACGCAGTATTTT. Translating gives CASSLSGGADTQYF.

This clonotype was found many times. The CDR3, as DNA: TGTGCCAGCAGCTCCACGGGAAAGCAGTACTTC. The encoded protein is CASSSTGKQYF. J is TRBJ2-7 and V is TRBV5-4; tentative D call: TRBD2 (5 bases). This CDR3 spans 11 amino acids. Germline assignment: CDR1 SGHNT and CDR2 YYREEE (reference sequence). The V gene lost 3 bases and the J gene lost 8 bases, with 9 bases spanning the gap.

Remarks on this clonotype: A read error is possible here, since a much larger clone lies one base away. The V and J genes are TRBV20-1 and TRBJ1-6; TRBD1 is a possible D gene (5 bases). Germline V gene lookup returns CDR1 DFQATT and CDR2 SNEGSKA (reference sequence). This CDR3 spans 16 amino acids. This CDR3 is CSARDRKGLYNSHLHF. CDR3 nucleotides: TGCAGTGCTAGAGATCGGAAGGGGCTCTATAATTCACACCTCCACTTT.

This clonotype was counted at least ten times. The chain uses TRBV6-5 and TRBJ2-1, with D possibly matching TRBD2 (7 bases). Trimming pared 6 bases from V and 9 bases from J, leaving 18 bases between. Per the germline V gene, CDR1 is MNHEY and CDR2 is SVGAGI. The CDR3 totals 14 residues. The CDR3 DNA sequence: TGTGCCAGCAGCCGGGACTACTCAGGGGCTGAGCAGTTCTTC. It encodes CASSRDYSGAEQFF.